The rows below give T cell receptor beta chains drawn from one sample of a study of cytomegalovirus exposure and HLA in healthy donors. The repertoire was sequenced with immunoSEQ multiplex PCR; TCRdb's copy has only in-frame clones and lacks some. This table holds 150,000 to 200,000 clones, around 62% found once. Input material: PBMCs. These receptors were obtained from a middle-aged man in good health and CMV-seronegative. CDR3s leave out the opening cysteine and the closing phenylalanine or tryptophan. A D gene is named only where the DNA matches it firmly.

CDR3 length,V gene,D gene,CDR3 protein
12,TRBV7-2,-,ASSARTVGNEQF
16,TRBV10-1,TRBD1,ASSESRGTGGDCDTQY
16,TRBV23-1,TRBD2,ASSHQRTGGRRTGELF
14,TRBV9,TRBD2,ASSVDLAGGRDEQY
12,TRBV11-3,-,ASSPTRGSDEQF
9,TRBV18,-,ASSEGNTQY
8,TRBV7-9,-,ASGAYEQY
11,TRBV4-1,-,ASSQARSETQY
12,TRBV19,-,ASTDRSSGNTIY
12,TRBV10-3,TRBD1,AISLQGADSPLH
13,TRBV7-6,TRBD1,ASSIDGQGGETQY
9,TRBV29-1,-,SVRDTGELF
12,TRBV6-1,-,ASSEAPGHYEQY
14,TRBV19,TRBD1,ASSSRDRTLGETQY
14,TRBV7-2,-,ASSSEQGRGSSGYT
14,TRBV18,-,ASSPLADRYTGELF
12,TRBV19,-,ASSIDGGDQPQH
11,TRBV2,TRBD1,ASSLQGGYGYT
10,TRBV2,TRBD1,ATGTGVDEQY
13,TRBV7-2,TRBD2,ASSPILAGQETQY
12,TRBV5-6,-,ASSQGGPNQPQH
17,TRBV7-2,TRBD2,ASSFNGGLAGVRTDTQY
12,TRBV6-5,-,ASTDLTVGNTIY
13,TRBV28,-,ASSLAGGRKEKLF
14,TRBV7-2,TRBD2,ASSSRGAGGQETQY
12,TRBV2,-,ASKEGSYQETQY
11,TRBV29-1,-,SVPVSGANVLT
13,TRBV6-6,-,ASSYGSRGDYEQY
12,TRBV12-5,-,ASGEIGDRETQY
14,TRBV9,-,ASSVIGDLRTGELF
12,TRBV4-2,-,ASSQDRGVGDYT
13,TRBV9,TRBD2,ASSASGINTGELF
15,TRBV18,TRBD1,ASSPRRQGAPVDEQY
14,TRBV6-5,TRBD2,ASSYSRAGGGHEQF
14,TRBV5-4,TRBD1,ASTGTGGAFNSPLH
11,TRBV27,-,ASSFQGKTEAF
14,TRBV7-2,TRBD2,ASTGLAGGPTDTQY
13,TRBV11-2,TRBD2,ASSTGLAGVYEQY
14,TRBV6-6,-,ASSYSTSAEGETQY
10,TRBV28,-,ASSSTRETQY
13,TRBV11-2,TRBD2,ASSSTSESSYEQY
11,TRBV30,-,AWSYQSGTEAF
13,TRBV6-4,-,ASSPGGGLNTEAF
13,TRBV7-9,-,ASSLSKSSTDTQY
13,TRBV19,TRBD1,ASSPSGTAGNTIY
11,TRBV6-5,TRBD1,ASSSGQDYEQY
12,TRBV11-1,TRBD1,ASSSDRRTDTQY
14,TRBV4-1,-,ASSQDRGLVNSPLH
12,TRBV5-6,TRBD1,ASSSDDRGETQY
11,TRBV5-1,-,ASSPPREYEQY
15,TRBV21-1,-,ASSISPPQGANTEAF
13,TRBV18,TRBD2,ASSPGGRSTDTQY
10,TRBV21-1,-,ASSNRRGEQY
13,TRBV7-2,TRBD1,ASSREGQPQETQY
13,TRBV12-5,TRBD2,ASGLDLAGYNEQF
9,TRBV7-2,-,ASSSVIEAF
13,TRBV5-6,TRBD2,ASRGSGGSTDTQY
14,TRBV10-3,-,AISERQLFSGNTIY